A selection of T cell receptor beta chains follows, all from one sample in a study of cytomegalovirus exposure and HLA in healthy donors. Data came from immunoSEQ multiplex PCR; TCRdb stores just in-frame clones and leaves some out. The data contain 100,000 to 120,000 clones, 70% to 85% of them singletons. Specimen: PBMCs. The receptors here all came from a young man in good health and CMV-seropositive. Both conserved end residues are part of each CDR3. A D gene is named only where the DNA matches it firmly. Clone size appears in some rows only: once, few, many, or a class for an expanded clone.

d_call	v_call	clone_size	j_call	cdr3_aa	cdr3_nt
TRBD2	TRBV12-5	.	TRBJ2-5	CASGLVAGALKETQYF	TGTGCTAGTGGTTTGGTAGCGGGGGCGCTAAAGGAGACCCAGTACTTC
TRBD2	TRBV7-6	.	TRBJ2-1	CASSSVLTSGVYEQFF	TGTGCCAGCAGCTCTGTCCTGACTAGCGGGGTGTATGAGCAGTTCTTC
.	TRBV10-3	.	TRBJ1-2	CATQLGDYGYTF	TGTGCCACCCAGCTAGGTGACTATGGCTACACCTTC
.	TRBV7-6	.	TRBJ2-2	CASSLTVGQNTGELFF	TGTGCCAGCAGCTTGACAGTGGGACAGAACACCGGGGAGCTGTTTTTT
.	TRBV6-5	.	TRBJ2-7	CASSPRLGARDEQYF	TGTGCCAGCAGCCCACGACTGGGGGCGAGAGACGAGCAGTACTTC
.	TRBV6-1	.	TRBJ2-7	CASGRGYEQYF	TGTGCCAGCGGAAGGGGGTACGAGCAGTACTTC
TRBD1	TRBV6-1	.	TRBJ2-7	CASSLGQGAYEQYF	TGTGCCAGCAGCCTGGGACAGGGAGCATACGAGCAGTACTTC
.	TRBV30	.	TRBJ2-1	CAWRAYGEQFF	TGTGCCTGGAGAGCGTACGGTGAGCAGTTCTTC
TRBD2	TRBV7-9	.	TRBJ2-1	CASSLPRTSGGPSYNEQFF	TGTGCCAGCAGCTTACCCCGGACTAGCGGGGGCCCATCCTACAATGAGCAGTTCTTC
.	TRBV7-3	once	TRBJ1-1	CASSSRGGVGSTEAFF	TGTGCCAGCAGCTCGCGCGGGGGGGTGGGGTCCACTGAAGCTTTCTTT
TRBD2	TRBV27	.	TRBJ2-4	CASSNLKQGLAGWNIQYF	TGTGCCAGCAGCAATTTGAAACAGGGACTAGCGGGGTGGAACATTCAGTACTTC
.	TRBV6-1	.	TRBJ1-2	CASSEARQVYGYTF	TGTGCCAGCAGTGAAGCAAGACAGGTCTATGGCTACACCTTC
.	TRBV11-3	.	TRBJ2-7	CASMGDYEQYF	TGTGCCAGCATGGGAGACTACGAGCAGTACTTC
TRBD2	TRBV4-2	.	TRBJ2-7	CASSQDPRGGTYEQYF	TGTGCCAGCAGCCAAGATCCCCGGGGGGGCACCTACGAGCAGTACTTC
TRBD1	TRBV5-1	few	TRBJ1-4	CASSWGTGYPNEKLFF	TGCGCCAGCAGCTGGGGGACAGGGTACCCTAATGAAAAACTGTTTTTT
TRBD2	TRBV11-2	.	TRBJ2-1	CASSSRAGRGNEQFF	TGTGCCAGCAGCTCACGAGCGGGGCGCGGCAATGAGCAGTTCTTC
TRBD1	TRBV29-1	once	TRBJ1-2	CSVKRTGRFNYGYTF	TGCAGCGTTAAACGGACAGGCCGGTTTAACTATGGCTACACCTTC
.	TRBV6-5	.	TRBJ2-7	CASSYFSQGGPYEQYF	TGTGCCAGCAGTTACTTTTCTCAGGGGGGTCCCTACGAGCAGTACTTC
TRBD2	TRBV27	.	TRBJ2-7	CASRLAGAKNYEQYF	TGTGCCAGCAGATTAGCGGGGGCGAAAAACTACGAGCAGTACTTC
TRBD1	TRBV30	.	TRBJ2-7	CAWSLVGGNEQYF	TGTGCCTGGAGTTTGGTAGGGGGCAACGAGCAGTACTTC
TRBD1	TRBV10-3	.	TRBJ2-3	CAIGQGSVTDTQYF	TGTGCCATTGGACAGGGATCTGTAACAGATACGCAGTATTTT
.	TRBV4-2	.	TRBJ2-7	CASSQDLAGSGQYF	TGTGCCAGCAGCCAAGATCTAGCCGGGTCTGGGCAGTACTTC
TRBD2	TRBV7-2	.	TRBJ2-5	CASSAPLAGQGETQYF	TGTGCCAGCAGCGCGCCCCTAGCGGGGCAGGGGGAGACCCAGTACTTC